The present entry profiles one TCR beta chain with its context. These data originate in a study of blood T cell repertoires in COVID-19. Study in general: Samples came from the United States, Italy and Spain, spanning acute and convalescent COVID-19. From T cells, B-cell-depleted T cells, or PBMCs came the material, which was cDNA or gDNA.

The CDR3 totals 19 residues. Deletions cut 3 bases from V and 7 bases from J, with 27 bases between. In the original processing: Reference gene primer amplification gave nucleated cell count estimates. Repertoires were generated with immunoSEQ multiplex PCR, while TCRdb's copy carries only in-frame clones and drops some. V, J and clone size derive from that table, while D and trimming were established from the DNA sequence. The sample gives around 450,000 clones, 75% to 90% of which show up once; around 4.5% is in the top ten. Sequenced sample: peripheral blood. The rearrangement joins TRBV23-1 to TRBJ1-4; D possibly corresponds to TRBD1 (6 bases). TRBV23-1 is placed among ORFs of uncertain function. The TCR comes from a woman in her twenties or thirties with acute or convalescent COVID-19. The CDR3 spells CASSQPVRDTLLVGEKLFF. The CDR3 bases are TGCGCCAGCAGTCAGCCGGTCCGGGACACTTTGTTGGTTGGTGAAAAACTGTTTTTT.